The next 9 T cell receptor beta chains were all read from a single sample in a study of blood T cell repertoires in COVID-19. Measured with immunoSEQ multiplex PCR; TCRdb has only the in-frame clones, and not every one. Of some 340,000 clones listed, more than 70% are singletons. Sample: peripheral blood. All receptors come from a man aged 25 to 45 with active or convalescent COVID-19.

The chain employs TRBV18 and TRBJ2-2, with D uncertain. The V end lost 4 bases, the J end lost 4 bases, and 10 bases lay between the germline ends. Germline values: CDR1 KGHSH, CDR2 LQKENI. This CDR3 region has 14 residues. CDR3: CASSQKSGTGELFF. In nucleotides, the CDR3 is TGTGCCAGCTCACAGAAATCGGGCACCGGGGAGCTGTTTTTT.

This clone appeared once. V and J are TRBV12-3 or TRBV12-4 and TRBJ1-2, with D unresolved. The V and J ends lost 5 bases and 6 bases respectively, with 10 bases between them. The CDR3 spans 12 residues. This CDR3 reads CASSQWQDGYTF. The CDR3, as DNA: TGTGCCAGCAGTCAGTGGCAGGATGGCTACACCTTC.

The V call is TRBV19, the J call TRBJ1-5, with D unclear. The V gene lost 0 bases and the J gene lost 4 bases, with 10 bases spanning the gap. Germline CDR1 and CDR2: LNHDA and SQIVND (reference sequence). This CDR3 is built from 15 residues. The CDR3 DNA sequence: TGTGCCAGTAGTATAGATGGTGCCAGGAATCAGCCCCAGCATTTT. Its translation is CASSIDGARNQPQHF.

CDR3 bases: TGTGCCAGCAGCCTCGACCGGGACAGAGCCTACGAGCAGTACTTC. It is translated as CASSLDRDRAYEQYF. The chain links TRBV11-3 to TRBJ2-7, with 7 bases identical to TRBD1. V gave up 5 bases and J gave up 2 bases; unmatched junction bases: 9. Germline values: CDR1 SGHNT, CDR2 YENEEA. This CDR3 is built from 15 residues.

The chain combines TRBV24-1 with TRBJ2-5; D is undetermined. The CDR3 consists of 15 residues. Germline V gene lookup returns CDR1 KGHDR and CDR2 SFDVKD. Trimming stripped 2 bases from V and 1 base from J, with 10 bases between. CDR3 in amino acids: CATSDSGYSQETQYF. The CDR3 DNA is TGTGCCACCAGTGATTCCGGCTACAGCCAAGAGACCCAGTACTTC.

In its sample, this clone was seen many times. The genes are TRBV27 and TRBJ2-3; 7 bases line up with TRBD2. Germline V gene data show CDR1 as MNHEY and CDR2 as SMNVEV (reference sequence). The trim removed 0 bases at V and 4 bases at J, leaving 13 bases unmatched. The CDR3 is made up of 18 amino acids. The CDR3 here is CASSLSAQWAGEADTQYF. CDR3 sequence (DNA): TGTGCCAGCAGTTTATCGGCCCAGTGGGCGGGAGAGGCAGATACGCAGTATTTT.

This clone appeared a single time. The rearrangement joins TRBV14 to TRBJ2-7, with 9 bases aligning to TRBD1. This CDR3 is built from 13 residues. The trim removed 1 base at V and 6 bases at J, leaving 1 base unmatched. The germline gives CDR1 SGHDN, CDR2 FVKESK. DNA of the CDR3: TGTGCCAGCAGCCAAGTGACAGGGGGCGAGCAGTACTTC. This encodes CASSQVTGGEQYF.

The rearrangement links TRBV28 to TRBJ2-7; D is perhaps TRBD2 (7 bases). The germline V and J ends were trimmed by 3 bases and 4 bases, with 22 bases remaining between them. CDR1 is MDHEN, CDR2 SYDVKM, per germline. CDR3 size: 17 residues. The CDR3 nucleotides read TGTGCCAGCAGTTTGGGCAGGGAGGGGGGTAGCGGTTACGAGCAGTACTTC. Encoded protein: CASSLGREGGSGYEQYF.

The chain employs TRBV24-1 and TRBJ2-5; 10 bases match TRBD2. The CDR3 is made up of 14 amino acids. J lost 3 bases, V lost 7 bases, and 4 bases had no gene match. From germline, CDR1 is KGHDR and CDR2 SFDVKD. CDR3 residues: CATRAGGRKETQYF. The CDR3, as DNA: TGTGCCACCAGAGCGGGGGGGCGGAAAGAGACCCAGTACTTC.